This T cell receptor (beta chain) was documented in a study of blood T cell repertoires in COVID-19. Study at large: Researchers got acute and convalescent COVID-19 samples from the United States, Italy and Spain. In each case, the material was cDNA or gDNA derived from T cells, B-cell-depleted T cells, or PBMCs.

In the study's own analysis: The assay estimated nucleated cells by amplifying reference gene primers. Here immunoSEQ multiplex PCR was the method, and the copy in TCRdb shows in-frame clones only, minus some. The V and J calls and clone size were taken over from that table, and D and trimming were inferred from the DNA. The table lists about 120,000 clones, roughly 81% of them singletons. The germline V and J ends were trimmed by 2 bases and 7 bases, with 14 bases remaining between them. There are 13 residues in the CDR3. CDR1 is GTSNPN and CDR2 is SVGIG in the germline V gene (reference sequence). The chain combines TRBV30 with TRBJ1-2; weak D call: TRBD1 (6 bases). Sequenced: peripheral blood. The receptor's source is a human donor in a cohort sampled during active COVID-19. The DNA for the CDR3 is TGTGCCTGGAGTAAGACAGGTCGGGGTGGCTACACCTTC. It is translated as CAWSKTGRGGYTF.